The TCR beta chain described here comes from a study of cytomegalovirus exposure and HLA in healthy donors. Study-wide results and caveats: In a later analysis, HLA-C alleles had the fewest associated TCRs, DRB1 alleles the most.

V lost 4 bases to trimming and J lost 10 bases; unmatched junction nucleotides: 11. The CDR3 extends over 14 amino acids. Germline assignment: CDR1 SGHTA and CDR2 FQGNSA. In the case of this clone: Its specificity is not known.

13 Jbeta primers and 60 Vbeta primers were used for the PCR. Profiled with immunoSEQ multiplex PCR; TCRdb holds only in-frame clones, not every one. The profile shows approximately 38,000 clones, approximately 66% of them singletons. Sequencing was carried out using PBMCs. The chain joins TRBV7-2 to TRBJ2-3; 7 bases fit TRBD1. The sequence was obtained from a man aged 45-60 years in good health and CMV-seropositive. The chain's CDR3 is CASSSSNYGQAQYF. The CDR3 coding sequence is TGTGCCAGCAGCTCGTCAAATTATGGACAGGCGCAGTATTTT.